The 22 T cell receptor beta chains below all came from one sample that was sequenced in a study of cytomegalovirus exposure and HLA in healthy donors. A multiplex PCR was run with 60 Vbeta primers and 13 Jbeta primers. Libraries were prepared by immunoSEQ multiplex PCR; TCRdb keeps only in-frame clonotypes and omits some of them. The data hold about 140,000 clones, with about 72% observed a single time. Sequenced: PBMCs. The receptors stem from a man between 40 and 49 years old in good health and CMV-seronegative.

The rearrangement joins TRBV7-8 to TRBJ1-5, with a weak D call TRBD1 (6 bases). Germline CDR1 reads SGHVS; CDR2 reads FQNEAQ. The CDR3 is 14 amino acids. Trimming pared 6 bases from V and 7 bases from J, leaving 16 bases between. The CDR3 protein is CASREAGVEQPQHF. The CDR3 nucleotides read TGTGCCAGCAGAGAGGCAGGGGTCGAGCAGCCCCAGCATTTT.

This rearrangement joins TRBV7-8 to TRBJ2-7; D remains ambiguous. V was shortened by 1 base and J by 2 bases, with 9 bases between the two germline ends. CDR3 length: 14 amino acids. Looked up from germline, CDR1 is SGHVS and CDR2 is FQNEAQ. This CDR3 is CASSLDSLTYEQYF. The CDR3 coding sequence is TGTGCCAGCAGCTTAGACAGTTTAACCTACGAGCAGTACTTC.

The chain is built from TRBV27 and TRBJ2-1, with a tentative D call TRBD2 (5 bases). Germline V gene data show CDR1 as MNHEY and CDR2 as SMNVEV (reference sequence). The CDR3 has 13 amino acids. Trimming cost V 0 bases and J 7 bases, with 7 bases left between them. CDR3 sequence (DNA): TGTGCCAGCAGTTTATCGAGCGGTAATGAGCAGTTCTTC. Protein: CASSLSSGNEQFF.

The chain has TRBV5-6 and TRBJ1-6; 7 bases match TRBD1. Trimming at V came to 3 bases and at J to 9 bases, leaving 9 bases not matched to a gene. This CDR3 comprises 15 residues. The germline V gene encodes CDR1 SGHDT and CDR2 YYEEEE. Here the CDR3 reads CASSSYRGFGSPLHF. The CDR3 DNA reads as TGTGCCAGCAGCTCTTACAGGGGTTTCGGTTCACCCCTCCACTTT. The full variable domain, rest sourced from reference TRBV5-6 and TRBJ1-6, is DAGVTQSPTHLIKTRGQQVTLRCSPKSGHDTVSWYQQALGQGPQFIFQYYEEEERQRGNFPDRFSGHQFPNYSSELNVNALLLGDSALYLCASSSYRGFGSPLHFGNGTRLTVT.

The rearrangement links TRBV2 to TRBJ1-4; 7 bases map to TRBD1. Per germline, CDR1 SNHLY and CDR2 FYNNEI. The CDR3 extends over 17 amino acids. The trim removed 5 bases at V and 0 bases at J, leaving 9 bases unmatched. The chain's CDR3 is CASSQDRDTATNEKLFF. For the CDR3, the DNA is TGTGCCAGCAGTCAAGACAGGGATACTGCAACTAATGAAAAACTGTTTTTT.

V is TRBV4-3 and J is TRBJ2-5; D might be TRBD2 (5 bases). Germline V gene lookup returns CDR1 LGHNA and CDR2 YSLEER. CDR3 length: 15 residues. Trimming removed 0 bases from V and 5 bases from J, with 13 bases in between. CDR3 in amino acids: CASSQETGEGETQYF. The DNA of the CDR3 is TGCGCCAGCAGCCAAGAAACCGGGGAAGGGGAGACCCAGTACTTC.

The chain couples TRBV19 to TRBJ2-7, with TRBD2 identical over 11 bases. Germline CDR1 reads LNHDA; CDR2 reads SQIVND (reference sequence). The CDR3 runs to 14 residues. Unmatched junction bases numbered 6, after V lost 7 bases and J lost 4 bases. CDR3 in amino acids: CASKTTSGGYEQYF. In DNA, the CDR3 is TGTGCCAGTAAGACTACTAGCGGGGGTTACGAGCAGTACTTC.

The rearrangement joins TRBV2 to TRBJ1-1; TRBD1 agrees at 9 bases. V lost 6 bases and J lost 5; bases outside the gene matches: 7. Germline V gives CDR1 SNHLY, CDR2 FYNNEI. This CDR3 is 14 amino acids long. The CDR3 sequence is CASRQGQGGTEAFF. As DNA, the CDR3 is TGTGCCAGCAGGCAGGGACAGGGAGGGACTGAAGCTTTCTTT.

CDR3 region: CASSLRDSLGEQYF. In DNA form, the CDR3 reads TGTGCCAGCAGTTTAAGGGACAGTCTGGGAGAGCAGTACTTC. The J gene is TRBJ2-7, the V gene TRBV28; 7 nucleotides align to TRBD1. Germline V CDR1 and CDR2: MDHEN, SYDVKM. Losses at the gene ends were 2 bases for V and 7 bases for J; bases not matched to a gene: 8. CDR3 length: 14 amino acids.

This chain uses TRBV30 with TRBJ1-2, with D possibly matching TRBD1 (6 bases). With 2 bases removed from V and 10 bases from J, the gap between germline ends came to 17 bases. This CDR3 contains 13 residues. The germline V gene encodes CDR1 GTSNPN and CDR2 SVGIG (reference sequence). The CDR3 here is CAWSRGQGYDYTF. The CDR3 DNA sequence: TGTGCCTGGAGTCGGGGCCAGGGGTACGACTACACCTTC.

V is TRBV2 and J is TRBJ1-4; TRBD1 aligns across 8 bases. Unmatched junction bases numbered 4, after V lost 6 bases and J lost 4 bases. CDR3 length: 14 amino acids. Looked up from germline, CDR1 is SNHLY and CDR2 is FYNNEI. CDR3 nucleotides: TGTGCCAGCAGGGGACAGGACTTTAATGAAAAACTGTTTTTT. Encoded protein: CASRGQDFNEKLFF.

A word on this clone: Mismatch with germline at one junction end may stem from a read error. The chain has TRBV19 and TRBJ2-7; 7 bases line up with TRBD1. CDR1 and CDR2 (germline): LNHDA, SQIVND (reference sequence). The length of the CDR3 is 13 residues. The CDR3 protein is CASSVDRDGEQYF. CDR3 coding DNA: TGTGCCAGTAGTGTAGACAGGGATGGGGAGCAGTACTTC.

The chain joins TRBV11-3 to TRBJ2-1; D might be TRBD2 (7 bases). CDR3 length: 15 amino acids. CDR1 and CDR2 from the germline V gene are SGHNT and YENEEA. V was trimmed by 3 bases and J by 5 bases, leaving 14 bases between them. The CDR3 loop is CASSLGGGFHNEQFF. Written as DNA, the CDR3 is TGTGCCAGCAGCTTGGGGGGGGGCTTCCACAATGAGCAGTTCTTC.

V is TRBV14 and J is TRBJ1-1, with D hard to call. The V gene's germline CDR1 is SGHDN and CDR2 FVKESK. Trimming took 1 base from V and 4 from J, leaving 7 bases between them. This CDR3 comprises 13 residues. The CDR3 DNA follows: TGTGCCAGCAGCCAAGGCGAGGGCACTGAAGCTTTCTTT. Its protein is CASSQGEGTEAFF.

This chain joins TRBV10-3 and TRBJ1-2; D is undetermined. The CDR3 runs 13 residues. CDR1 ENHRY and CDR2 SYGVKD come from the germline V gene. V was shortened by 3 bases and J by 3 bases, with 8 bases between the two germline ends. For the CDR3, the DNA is TGTGCCATCAGTGAATTTAAATACTATGGCTACACCTTC. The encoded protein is CAISEFKYYGYTF.

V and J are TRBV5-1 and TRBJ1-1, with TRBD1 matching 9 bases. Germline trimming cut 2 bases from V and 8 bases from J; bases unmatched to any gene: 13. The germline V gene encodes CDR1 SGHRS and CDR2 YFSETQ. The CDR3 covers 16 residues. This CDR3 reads CASSFSLGQGMREAFF. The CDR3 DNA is TGCGCCAGCAGCTTTAGTTTAGGACAGGGGATGAGAGAAGCTTTCTTT.

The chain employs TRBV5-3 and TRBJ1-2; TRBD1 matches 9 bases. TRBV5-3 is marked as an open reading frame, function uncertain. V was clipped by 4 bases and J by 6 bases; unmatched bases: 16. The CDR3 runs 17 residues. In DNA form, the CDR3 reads TGTGCCAGAAGCCCAGACCGGGACAGGGAGAATCGAAATGGCTACACCTTC. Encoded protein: CARSPDRDRENRNGYTF.

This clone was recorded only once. The CDR3 DNA follows: TGTGCCAGCAGTTACCGGAGGACAGGGGCGAGGACTGAAGCTTTCTTT. Translated, it gives CASSYRRTGARTEAFF. J is TRBJ1-1 and V is TRBV6-5; 9 bases match TRBD1. Germline CDR1 is MNHEY and CDR2 is SVGAGI. The CDR3 runs 16 residues. Trimming took 2 bases from V and 5 from J; bases not matched to a gene: 9.

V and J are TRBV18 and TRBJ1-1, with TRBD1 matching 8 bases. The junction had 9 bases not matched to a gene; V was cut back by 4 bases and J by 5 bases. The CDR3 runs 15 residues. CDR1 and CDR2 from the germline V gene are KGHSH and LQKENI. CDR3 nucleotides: TGTGCCAGCTCACAATCCAGGGGGCGCGGGACTGAAGCTTTCTTT. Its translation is CASSQSRGRGTEAFF.

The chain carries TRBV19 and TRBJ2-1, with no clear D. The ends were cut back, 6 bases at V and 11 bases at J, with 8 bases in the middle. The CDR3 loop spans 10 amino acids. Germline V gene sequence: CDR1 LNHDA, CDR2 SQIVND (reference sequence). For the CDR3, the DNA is TGTGCCAGTAGGTTATGGCAGCAGTTCTTC. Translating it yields CASRLWQQFF.

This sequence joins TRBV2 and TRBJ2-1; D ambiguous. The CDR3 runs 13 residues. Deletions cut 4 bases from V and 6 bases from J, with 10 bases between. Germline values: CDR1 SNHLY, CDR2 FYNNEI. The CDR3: CASSVGSLNEQFF. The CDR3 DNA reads TGTGCCAGCAGTGTGGGTAGCCTCAATGAGCAGTTCTTC.

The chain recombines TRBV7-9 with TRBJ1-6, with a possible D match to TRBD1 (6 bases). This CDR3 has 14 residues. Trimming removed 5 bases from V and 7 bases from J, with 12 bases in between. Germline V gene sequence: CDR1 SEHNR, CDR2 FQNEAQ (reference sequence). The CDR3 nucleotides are TGTGCCAGCAGCATCGGACAGACCAATTCACCCCTCCACTTT. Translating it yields CASSIGQTNSPLHF.